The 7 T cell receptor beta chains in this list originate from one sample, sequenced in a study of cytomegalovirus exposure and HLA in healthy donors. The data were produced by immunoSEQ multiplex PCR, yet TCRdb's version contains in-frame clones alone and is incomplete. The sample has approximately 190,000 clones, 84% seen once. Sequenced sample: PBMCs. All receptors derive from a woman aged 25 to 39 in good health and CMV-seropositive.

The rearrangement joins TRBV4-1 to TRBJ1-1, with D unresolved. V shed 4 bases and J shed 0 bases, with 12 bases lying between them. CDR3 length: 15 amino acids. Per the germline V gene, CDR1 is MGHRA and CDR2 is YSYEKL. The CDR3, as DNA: TGCGCCAGCAGCCGCCTGCTACAGATGAACACTGAAGCTTTCTTT. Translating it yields CASSRLLQMNTEAFF.

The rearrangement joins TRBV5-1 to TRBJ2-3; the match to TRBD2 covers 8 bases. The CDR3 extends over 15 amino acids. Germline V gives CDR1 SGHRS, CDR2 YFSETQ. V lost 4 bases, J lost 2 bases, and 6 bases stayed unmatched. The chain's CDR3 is CASSREGYDTDTQYF. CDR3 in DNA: TGCGCCAGCAGCCGGGAGGGTTACGACACAGATACGCAGTATTTT.

The CDR3 spells CASTEREANSGNTIYF. The CDR3 bases are TGTGCCAGCACCGAGAGGGAGGCGAACTCTGGAAACACCATATATTTT. The chain combines TRBV7-9 with TRBJ1-3; D ambiguous. Trimming took 7 bases from V and 0 from J, leaving 16 bases between them. There are 16 residues in the CDR3. Germline CDR1 and CDR2: SEHNR and FQNEAQ (reference sequence). Full variable domain (rest looked up from reference TRBV7-9 and TRBJ1-3): DTGVSQNPRHKITKRGQNVTFRCDPISEHNRLYWYRQTLGQGPEFLTYFQNEAQLEKSRLLSDRFSAERPKGSFSTLEIQRTEQGDSAMYLCASTEREANSGNTIYFGEGSWLTVV.

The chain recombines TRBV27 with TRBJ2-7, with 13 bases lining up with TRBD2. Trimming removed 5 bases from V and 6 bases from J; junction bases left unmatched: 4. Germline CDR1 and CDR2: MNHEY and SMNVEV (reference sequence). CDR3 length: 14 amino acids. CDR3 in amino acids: CASSPGLAGSEQYF. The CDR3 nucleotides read TGTGCCAGCAGTCCGGGACTAGCGGGATCCGAGCAGTACTTC.

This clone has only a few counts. The CDR3 nucleotides are TGTGCCAGCAGCTTGGCCGAGCATGGCTACACCTTC. The encoded protein is CASSLAEHGYTF. The chain recombines TRBV5-6 with TRBJ1-2; D remains unclear. The CDR3 spans 12 residues. Trimming stripped 0 bases from V and 6 bases from J, with 6 bases between. Germline CDR1 reads SGHDT; CDR2 reads YYEEEE.

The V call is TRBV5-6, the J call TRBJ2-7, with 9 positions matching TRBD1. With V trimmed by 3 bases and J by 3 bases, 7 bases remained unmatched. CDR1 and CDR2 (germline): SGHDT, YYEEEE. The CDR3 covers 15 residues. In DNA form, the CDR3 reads TGTGCCAGCAGCTCCGGGACAGGGACAAACTACGAGCAGTACTTC. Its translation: CASSSGTGTNYEQYF.

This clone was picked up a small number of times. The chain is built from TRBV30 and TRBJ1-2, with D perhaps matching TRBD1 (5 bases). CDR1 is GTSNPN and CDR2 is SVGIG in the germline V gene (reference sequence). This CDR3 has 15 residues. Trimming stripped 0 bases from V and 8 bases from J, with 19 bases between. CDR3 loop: CAWSVTGLPSKGYTF. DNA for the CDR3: TGTGCCTGGAGTGTTACAGGCCTACCCTCTAAAGGCTACACCTTC.